The entry that follows covers one TCR beta chain sequence. Its antigen is not identified. Germline V gene sequence: CDR1 SGDLS, CDR2 YYNGEE. V was pared by 3 bases and J by 5 bases, with 11 bases between. The CDR3 loop spans 14 amino acids. This sample is part of a study of response to subunit inactivated influenza vaccine. General study points: The authors suggested that few new T cells are recruited per seasonal influenza vaccination.

TCRdb reprocessed the RT-PCR reads via MiXCR and lists one record per CDR3 protein. Of 750,000 to 850,000 distinct CDR3 sequences in the sample, less than 20% were seen once. This chain uses TRBV9 with TRBJ2-2; TRBD2 might be the D (6 bases). The source material was PBMCs from blood, sampled 4 to 6 days after vaccination. The source of this sequence is a man aged 50 to 60 who received an inactivated influenza vaccine. CDR3 nucleotides: TGTGCCAGCAGCGCCGGGAGCGGGACCGGGGAGCTGTTTTTT. Amino acids: CASSAGSGTGELFF.